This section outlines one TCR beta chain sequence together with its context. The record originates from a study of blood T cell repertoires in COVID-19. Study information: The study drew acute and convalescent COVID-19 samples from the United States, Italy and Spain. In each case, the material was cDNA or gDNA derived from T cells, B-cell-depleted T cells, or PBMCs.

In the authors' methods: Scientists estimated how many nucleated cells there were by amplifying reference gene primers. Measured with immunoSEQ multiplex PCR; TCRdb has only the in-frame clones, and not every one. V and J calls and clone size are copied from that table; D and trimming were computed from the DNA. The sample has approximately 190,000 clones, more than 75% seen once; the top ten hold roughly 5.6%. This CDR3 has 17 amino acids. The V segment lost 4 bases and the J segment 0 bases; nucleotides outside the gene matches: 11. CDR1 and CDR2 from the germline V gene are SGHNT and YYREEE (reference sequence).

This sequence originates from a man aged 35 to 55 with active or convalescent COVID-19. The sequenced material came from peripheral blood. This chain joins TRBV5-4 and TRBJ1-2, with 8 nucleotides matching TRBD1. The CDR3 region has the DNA TGTGCCAGCAGCGCCGACAGGGGTCCCGGAGCTAACTATGGCTACACCTTC. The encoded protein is CASSADRGPGANYGYTF.